Listed below are T cell receptor beta chains from one sample, sequenced in a study of blood T cell repertoires in COVID-19. Clones were sequenced by immunoSEQ multiplex PCR, and TCRdb holds only the in-frame ones, with some missing. The data show some 250,000 clones, 88% seen once. The sample was peripheral blood. These receptors were collected from a woman in her 40s who had recovered from COVID-19. Both conserved end residues are part of each CDR3. The D gene is left open where the match is weak. Clone size is not always given. Where it is, it says once, few, many or a class for expanded clones.

J: TRBJ2-1; V: TRBV19; size: few; D: -; CDR3: CASSISLGRWSSYNEQFF; DNA: TGTGCCAGTAGTATTTCCCTAGGGAGGTGGAGCTCCTACAATGAGCAGTTCTTC
J: TRBJ1-2; V: TRBV27; size: -; D: TRBD1; CDR3: CASSLQGAGGGYTF; DNA: TGTGCCAGCAGTTTGCAGGGGGCAGGGGGTGGCTACACCTTC
J: TRBJ2-6; V: TRBV3-1/TRBV3-2; size: -; D: -; CDR3: CASSQGGGFGANVLTF; DNA: TGTGCCAGCAGCCAGGGAGGGGGATTTGGGGCCAACGTCCTGACTTTC
J: TRBJ2-5; V: TRBV20-1; size: -; D: -; CDR3: CSAVGGETQYF; DNA: TGCAGTGCTGTGGGGGGAGAGACCCAGTACTTC
J: TRBJ1-2; V: TRBV5-4; size: -; D: TRBD1; CDR3: CATKDRGDYGYTF; DNA: TGTGCCACAAAAGACAGGGGGGACTATGGCTACACCTTC
J: TRBJ2-3; V: TRBV5-1; size: few; D: TRBD1; CDR3: CASNIGQGGADTQYF; DNA: TGCGCCAGCAACATTGGACAGGGTGGGGCAGATACGCAGTATTTT
J: TRBJ1-1; V: TRBV19; size: -; D: -; CDR3: CASSMAPSGGTEAFF; DNA: TGTGCCAGTAGTATGGCCCCCAGCGGGGGCACTGAAGCTTTCTTT
J: TRBJ2-7; V: TRBV5-4; size: -; D: -; CDR3: CASSYRTVPPGEQYF; DNA: TGTGCCAGCAGCTACCGGACAGTTCCCCCCGGGGAGCAGTACTTC
J: TRBJ1-2; V: TRBV30; size: -; D: -; CDR3: CAWTLRGDWGYTF; DNA: TGTGCCTGGACCCTACGGGGGGACTGGGGCTACACCTTC
J: TRBJ1-5; V: TRBV25-1; size: -; D: -; CDR3: CASRAQNQPQHF; DNA: TGTGCCAGCAGGGCCCAAAATCAGCCCCAGCATTTT
J: TRBJ1-1; V: TRBV7-8; size: -; D: -; CDR3: CASSRPDRSEAFF; DNA: TGTGCCAGCAGCCGACCAGACAGGTCTGAAGCTTTCTTT
J: TRBJ1-1; V: TRBV6-4; size: few; D: -; CDR3: CASNWGGRAEAFF; DNA: TGTGCCAGCAACTGGGGGGGTCGCGCTGAAGCTTTCTTT
J: TRBJ1-2; V: TRBV24-1; size: -; D: -; CDR3: CATSDRGRDGYTF; DNA: TGTGCCACCAGTGATAGGGGCAGGGATGGCTACACCTTC
J: TRBJ1-1; V: TRBV3-1/TRBV3-2; size: -; D: -; CDR3: CASSLGASEAFF; DNA: TGTGCCAGCAGCCTGGGCGCCTCTGAAGCTTTCTTT
J: TRBJ1-2; V: TRBV12-3/TRBV12-4; size: -; D: -; CDR3: CASSPVPYGYTF; DNA: TGTGCCAGCAGCCCCGTCCCCTATGGCTACACCTTC
J: TRBJ1-1; V: TRBV19; size: -; D: -; CDR3: CASSLGLINTEAFF; DNA: TGTGCCAGTAGTCTGGGCCTCATTAACACTGAAGCTTTCTTT
J: TRBJ2-1; V: TRBV2; size: -; D: TRBD1; CDR3: CASSAGTGGALDEQFF; DNA: TGTGCCAGCAGCGCCGGGACAGGGGGCGCGTTGGATGAGCAGTTCTTC
J: TRBJ2-1; V: TRBV6-5; size: -; D: TRBD2; CDR3: CASSTPGLANEQFF; DNA: TGTGCCAGCAGTACCCCGGGACTAGCGAATGAGCAGTTCTTC
J: TRBJ1-4; V: TRBV4-1; size: -; D: -; CDR3: CASSQVGLGKLFF; DNA: TGCGCCAGCAGCCAAGTGGGACTTGGAAAACTGTTTTTT
J: TRBJ2-3; V: TRBV6-6; size: -; D: TRBD2; CDR3: CASSLRLAEGTDTQYF; DNA: TGTGCCAGCAGTCTACGACTAGCTGAAGGCACAGATACGCAGTATTTT
J: TRBJ1-2; V: TRBV30; size: few; D: -; CDR3: CAWRQALGRYTF; DNA: TGTGCCTGGAGACAGGCCTTAGGGCGCTACACCTTC
J: TRBJ1-5; V: TRBV6-1; size: -; D: TRBD1; CDR3: CASSERDRGAQPQHF; DNA: TGTGCCAGCAGTGAGCGGGACAGGGGGGCTCAGCCCCAGCATTTT
J: TRBJ2-6; V: TRBV5-8; size: -; D: -; CDR3: CASSPRGSGANVLTF; DNA: TGTGCCAGCAGCCCCCGGGGTTCTGGGGCCAACGTCCTGACTTTC
J: TRBJ2-2; V: TRBV6-1; size: few; D: -; CDR3: CASSAQQGLANSGELFF; DNA: TGTGCCAGCAGTGCCCAACAGGGTCTAGCTAATTCCGGGGAGCTGTTTTTT
J: TRBJ2-7; V: TRBV30; size: -; D: TRBD2; CDR3: CAWSGGGHEQYF; DNA: TGTGCCTGGAGCGGGGGGGGCCACGAGCAGTACTTC
J: TRBJ2-3; V: TRBV10-3; size: once; D: TRBD2; CDR3: CAIRAGTSARSSTDTQYF; DNA: TGTGCCATCAGAGCCGGGACTAGCGCCCGCTCTAGCACAGATACGCAGTATTTT
J: TRBJ2-1; V: TRBV5-1; size: -; D: TRBD2; CDR3: CASSLMGGLATEQFF; DNA: TGCGCCAGCAGCTTGATGGGGGGACTAGCGACCGAGCAGTTCTTC
J: TRBJ1-3; V: TRBV5-6; size: -; D: -; CDR3: CASSLRQAGRNTIYF; DNA: TGTGCCAGCAGCTTGAGGCAGGCCGGGAGAAACACCATATATTTT
J: TRBJ2-5; V: TRBV7-2; size: -; D: -; CDR3: CASSLEGSGQETQYF; DNA: TGTGCCAGCAGCTTAGAAGGCTCGGGACAAGAGACCCAGTACTTC